The rows below give T cell receptor beta chains drawn from one sample of a study of T cell repertoires in cytomegalovirus infection. These receptors' antigens are unknown. TCRdb used MiXCR to reprocess the reads, holding one entry per CDR3 protein. The table includes about 270,000 distinct CDR3 sequences, about 20% detected once. The sample consisted of cultured PBMCs, taken from culture after CMV antigen stimulation. These receptors came from a human donor in good health (CMV status not recorded). Some clones in this sample may be carry-over from other donors' samples. Each CDR3 is given with its conserved first and last residue. The order of the fields is CDR3 length, V gene, clone size, J gene, D gene, CDR3 protein, CDR3 DNA. The D gene is left open where the match is weak. Only part of the rows carry a size: once, few, many, or a class if the clone is expanded.

length: 14; V: TRBV6-2/TRBV6-3; size: -; J: TRBJ2-1; D: TRBD1; CDR3: CASSRGQGRSEQFF; DNA: TGTGCCAGCAGTAGGGGACAGGGTCGTAGTGAGCAGTTCTTC
length: 14; V: TRBV11-3; size: few; J: TRBJ2-5; D: -; CDR3: CASSRSHREETQYF; DNA: TGTGCCAGCAGCAGGAGCCACCGCGAAGAGACCCAGTACTTC
length: 15; V: TRBV27; size: few; J: TRBJ1-6; D: TRBD1; CDR3: CASSPTGTGGSPLHF; DNA: TGTGCCAGCAGTCCTACCGGGACAGGGGGTTCACCCCTCCACTTT
length: 15; V: TRBV25-1; size: -; J: TRBJ2-3; D: -; CDR3: CASRGLTYSTDTQYF; DNA: TGTGCCAGCAGGGGACTTACATACAGCACAGATACGCAGTATTTT
length: 14; V: TRBV4-1; size: many; J: TRBJ1-2; D: -; CDR3: CASSHTQGDTGYTF; DNA: TGCGCCAGCAGCCATACTCAGGGTGATACTGGCTACACCTTC
length: 16; V: TRBV10-2; size: few; J: TRBJ2-5; D: -; CDR3: CASSEWQGQDQETQYF; DNA: TGCGCCAGCAGTGAGTGGCAGGGGCAAGACCAAGAGACCCAGTACTTC
length: 14; V: TRBV7-2; size: -; J: TRBJ2-3; D: -; CDR3: CASSFTVSTDTQYF; DNA: TGTGCCAGCAGCTTCACCGTTTCCACAGATACGCAGTATTTT
length: 14; V: TRBV6-5; size: -; J: TRBJ1-6; D: TRBD1; CDR3: CASSYRQGESPLHF; DNA: TGTGCCAGCAGTTACCGACAGGGGGAATCACCCCTCCACTTT
length: 13; V: TRBV9; size: -; J: TRBJ1-2; D: TRBD1; CDR3: CASSPWDSSGYTF; DNA: TGTGCCAGCAGCCCTTGGGACAGTTCCGGCTACACCTTC
length: 15; V: TRBV5-4; size: few; J: TRBJ2-7; D: TRBD2; CDR3: CASSGGTSAAYEQYF; DNA: TGTGCCAGCAGCGGGGGGACTAGCGCCGCCTACGAGCAGTACTTC
length: 16; V: TRBV27; size: -; J: TRBJ2-1; D: -; CDR3: CASSLFLGPSYNEQFF; DNA: TGTGCCAGCAGTTTATTTCTAGGACCTTCCTACAATGAGCAGTTCTTC
length: 13; V: TRBV30; size: -; J: TRBJ2-1; D: -; CDR3: CAWSELAYNEQFF; DNA: TGTGCCTGGAGTGAGTTAGCGTACAATGAGCAGTTCTTC
length: 18; V: TRBV24-1; size: many; J: TRBJ2-1; D: TRBD2; CDR3: CATSEGTSGRGSSGEQFF; DNA: TGTGCCACCAGTGAGGGGACTAGCGGGAGAGGTTCCTCGGGTGAGCAGTTCTTC
length: 18; V: TRBV19; size: -; J: TRBJ1-2; D: -; CDR3: CASSSRELRDIASYGYTF; DNA: TGTGCCAGTAGTTCTAGGGAACTCCGGGACATAGCCTCCTATGGCTACACCTTC
length: 16; V: TRBV4-3; size: -; J: TRBJ2-5; D: TRBD2; CDR3: CASSQGTSGSWETQYF; DNA: TGCGCCAGCAGCCAAGGGACTAGCGGGAGTTGGGAGACCCAGTACTTC
length: 13; V: TRBV7-2; size: many; J: TRBJ2-5; D: TRBD1; CDR3: CASSRDRGQTQYF; DNA: TGTGCCAGCAGCCGGGACAGGGGGCAGACCCAGTACTTC
length: 18; V: TRBV7-2; size: many; J: TRBJ2-4; D: TRBD2; CDR3: CASSFPSGRAWAKNIQYF; DNA: TGTGCCAGCAGCTTTCCTAGCGGGAGAGCATGGGCCAAAAACATTCAGTACTTC
length: 14; V: TRBV12-5; size: -; J: TRBJ1-2; D: TRBD1; CDR3: CASGPDRANYGYTF; DNA: TGTGCTAGTGGACCGGACAGGGCTAACTATGGCTACACCTTC
length: 15; V: TRBV7-9; size: few; J: TRBJ2-3; D: -; CDR3: CASSFGDAPTDTQYF; DNA: TGTGCCAGCAGCTTCGGGGACGCCCCCACAGATACGCAGTATTTT
length: 17; V: TRBV11-1; size: few; J: TRBJ2-1; D: -; CDR3: CASSGPGRQIRSNEQFF; DNA: TGTGCCAGCAGCGGCCCCGGTAGGCAGATTAGGTCAAATGAGCAGTTCTTC
length: 16; V: TRBV19; size: -; J: TRBJ1-1; D: TRBD1; CDR3: CASSILFRDRNTEAFF; DNA: TGTGCCAGTAGTATACTATTCCGGGACAGGAACACTGAAGCTTTCTTT
length: 15; V: TRBV20-1; size: -; J: TRBJ2-2; D: TRBD2; CDR3: CSAETSGRASGELFF; DNA: TGCAGTGCCGAGACTAGCGGGAGGGCCTCCGGGGAGCTGTTTTTT
length: 15; V: TRBV19; size: -; J: TRBJ1-5; D: TRBD1; CDR3: CASSYGTASNQPQHF; DNA: TGTGCCAGTAGTTACGGGACAGCGAGCAATCAGCCCCAGCATTTT
length: 15; V: TRBV20-1; size: few; J: TRBJ2-3; D: TRBD2; CDR3: CSAQIRSGSKDTQYF; DNA: TGCAGTGCTCAGATTCGAAGCGGGAGCAAAGATACGCAGTATTTT
length: 14; V: TRBV6-1; size: many; J: TRBJ2-3; D: -; CDR3: CASREGDRTDTQYF; DNA: TGTGCCAGCAGGGAAGGGGACCGCACAGATACGCAGTATTTT
length: 14; V: TRBV6-1; size: few; J: TRBJ2-7; D: TRBD2; CDR3: CASNLAGGIYEQYF; DNA: TGTGCCAGCAATCTAGCGGGAGGAATCTACGAGCAGTACTTC
length: 15; V: TRBV28; size: -; J: TRBJ1-6; D: TRBD1; CDR3: CASRPWDREDSPLHF; DNA: TGTGCCAGCAGGCCGTGGGACAGGGAGGATTCACCCCTCCACTTT
length: 13; V: TRBV29-1; size: -; J: TRBJ1-2; D: -; CDR3: CSLGDTTKNSYTF; DNA: TGCAGCTTGGGGGACACCACCAAGAATAGCTACACCTTC
length: 14; V: TRBV5-4; size: -; J: TRBJ2-7; D: -; CDR3: CASSLYSGSYEQYF; DNA: TGTGCCAGCAGCTTATATAGTGGTTCCTACGAGCAGTACTTC
length: 16; V: TRBV25-1; size: few; J: TRBJ1-2; D: -; CDR3: CASSDLAGDSPHGYTF; DNA: TGTGCCAGCAGTGACCTCGCAGGGGACTCCCCCCATGGCTACACCTTC
length: 16; V: TRBV11-2; size: many; J: TRBJ2-1; D: -; CDR3: CASSLVLGDSYNEQFF; DNA: TGTGCCAGCAGCTTAGTTTTGGGGGACTCCTACAATGAGCAGTTCTTC
length: 13; V: TRBV6-5; size: few; J: TRBJ1-4; D: -; CDR3: CASGRTVNEKLFF; DNA: TGTGCCAGCGGGCGGACGGTGAATGAAAAACTGTTTTTT
length: 16; V: TRBV12-3/TRBV12-4; size: -; J: TRBJ2-3; D: TRBD2; CDR3: CASSTDSGRGTDTQYF; DNA: TGTGCCAGCAGTACCGATAGCGGGAGGGGCACAGATACGCAGTATTTT
length: 12; V: TRBV19; size: many; J: TRBJ1-1; D: -; CDR3: CASSISSTEAFF; DNA: TGTGCCAGTAGTATTTCGAGCACTGAAGCTTTCTTT
length: 15; V: TRBV7-2; size: many; J: TRBJ2-5; D: TRBD1; CDR3: CASSPAGTGIETQYF; DNA: TGTGCCAGCAGCCCGGCCGGGACAGGGATAGAGACCCAGTACTTC
length: 12; V: TRBV7-8; size: many; J: TRBJ2-1; D: -; CDR3: CASSPRSGEQFF; DNA: TGTGCCAGCAGTCCAAGGTCGGGGGAGCAGTTCTTC
length: 16; V: TRBV7-9; size: few; J: TRBJ1-2; D: -; CDR3: CASSLLAKADFVGYTF; DNA: TGTGCCAGCAGCTTATTAGCCAAAGCGGATTTTGTCGGCTACACCTTC
length: 13; V: TRBV9; size: -; J: TRBJ1-1; D: -; CDR3: CASSVEGRAEAFF; DNA: TGTGCCAGCAGCGTAGAAGGGAGGGCTGAAGCTTTCTTT
length: 16; V: TRBV6-1; size: few; J: TRBJ2-3; D: TRBD2; CDR3: CASSRLAGRSTDTQYF; DNA: TGTGCCAGCAGCAGACTAGCGGGGAGGTCAACAGATACGCAGTATTTT
length: 14; V: TRBV4-1; size: -; J: TRBJ1-2; D: TRBD1; CDR3: CASSQGSGGYGYTF; DNA: TGCGCCAGCAGCCAAGGGTCAGGGGGCTATGGCTACACCTTC
length: 16; V: TRBV7-2; size: -; J: TRBJ1-2; D: -; CDR3: CASSFRQQPGVYGYTF; DNA: TGTGCCAGCAGCTTTAGACAGCAACCAGGGGTCTATGGCTACACCTTC
length: 17; V: TRBV27; size: few; J: TRBJ1-1; D: -; CDR3: CASSLVHSGVGNTEAFF; DNA: TGTGCCAGCAGTTTAGTCCATTCGGGGGTCGGGAACACTGAAGCTTTCTTT
length: 14; V: TRBV7-6; size: many; J: TRBJ2-7; D: TRBD2; CDR3: CASSSRDYTYEQYF; DNA: TGTGCCAGCAGCAGCCGGGACTACACCTACGAGCAGTACTTC
length: 11; V: TRBV4-1; size: few; J: TRBJ1-2; D: -; CDR3: CASSSVGGYTF; DNA: TGCGCCAGCAGCTCGGTAGGTGGCTACACCTTC
length: 14; V: TRBV20-1; size: -; J: TRBJ2-1; D: -; CDR3: CSAGGNSPNNEQFF; DNA: TGCAGTGCAGGGGGTAATAGCCCCAACAATGAGCAGTTCTTC
length: 14; V: TRBV7-2; size: many; J: TRBJ2-2; D: TRBD1; CDR3: CASTLQGGPGELFF; DNA: TGTGCCAGCACCCTACAGGGGGGCCCCGGGGAGCTGTTTTTT
length: 16; V: TRBV12-3/TRBV12-4; size: few; J: TRBJ2-1; D: TRBD2; CDR3: CASSSSGRASYNEQFF; DNA: TGTGCCAGCAGTTCTAGCGGGAGGGCCTCCTACAATGAGCAGTTCTTC
length: 14; V: TRBV6-2/TRBV6-3; size: few; J: TRBJ1-1; D: TRBD1; CDR3: CASSYSGQGTEAFF; DNA: TGTGCCAGCAGTTACTCAGGACAGGGAACTGAAGCTTTCTTT
length: 16; V: TRBV12-3/TRBV12-4; size: few; J: TRBJ2-1; D: TRBD2; CDR3: CASSYSGSVSYNEQFF; DNA: TGTGCCAGCAGTTATAGCGGGAGTGTATCCTACAATGAGCAGTTCTTC
length: 11; V: TRBV29-1; size: -; J: TRBJ1-2; D: -; CDR3: CSVEDRGGYTF; DNA: TGCAGCGTTGAAGATCGTGGCGGCTACACCTTC
length: 13; V: TRBV12-3/TRBV12-4; size: -; J: TRBJ1-1; D: -; CDR3: CASSFGTVTEAFF; DNA: TGTGCCAGCAGTTTCGGAACGGTCACTGAAGCTTTCTTT
length: 13; V: TRBV7-2; size: many; J: TRBJ1-5; D: -; CDR3: CASSPSVPQPQHF; DNA: TGTGCCAGCAGCCCTAGCGTCCCTCAGCCCCAGCATTTT
length: 16; V: TRBV7-2; size: many; J: TRBJ2-3; D: TRBD2; CDR3: CASSTSGRVDTDTQYF; DNA: TGTGCCAGCAGCACCAGCGGGAGGGTCGACACAGATACGCAGTATTTT
length: 15; V: TRBV7-9; size: few; J: TRBJ1-4; D: TRBD1; CDR3: CASSPPGGLPEKLFF; DNA: TGTGCCAGCAGCCCCCCAGGGGGCTTGCCTGAAAAACTGTTTTTT
length: 11; V: TRBV20-1; size: many; J: TRBJ2-7; D: -; CDR3: CSARGQGEQYF; DNA: TGCAGTGCTAGAGGCCAGGGCGAGCAGTACTTC
length: 13; V: TRBV7-2; size: many; J: TRBJ2-7; D: -; CDR3: CASSPDWRGLQYF; DNA: TGTGCCAGCAGCCCGGACTGGAGAGGGTTGCAGTACTTC
length: 13; V: TRBV28; size: once; J: TRBJ1-2; D: -; CDR3: CASSLTGGNGYTF; DNA: TGTGCCAGCAGTTTAACCGGGGGTAATGGCTACACCTTC
length: 16; V: TRBV5-8; size: many; J: TRBJ2-3; D: TRBD1; CDR3: CASSLSRQTGADTQYF; DNA: TGTGCCAGCAGCTTGAGTCGGCAAACAGGGGCAGATACGCAGTATTTT
length: 12; V: TRBV18; size: few; J: TRBJ1-2; D: -; CDR3: CASSPGAAGYTF; DNA: TGTGCCAGCTCACCTGGGGCCGCCGGCTACACCTTC